This T cell receptor (beta chain) was sequenced during a study of blood T cell repertoires in COVID-19. Turning to the study itself: From the United States, Italy and Spain came samples of acute and convalescent COVID-19. The cDNA or gDNA used as material had been derived from T cells, B-cell-depleted T cells, or PBMCs.

Original handling: Reference gene primer amplification yielded estimated nucleated cell counts. Assay used: immunoSEQ multiplex PCR; TCRdb lists only in-frame clones, some missing. V and J calls and clone size are those listed in that table; D and trimming were worked out from the DNA. The repertoire holds 45,000 to 55,000 clones, with around 87% as singletons. Germline-derived CDR1 and CDR2 are LGHDT and YNNKEL (reference sequence). This CDR3 is 16 amino acids long. The trim removed 4 bases at V and 4 bases at J, leaving 8 bases unmatched. This sequence originates from a man aged 50 or older with active COVID-19. The sequenced sample consisted of peripheral blood. This chain connects TRBV3-1 (or the pseudogene TRBV3-2) to TRBJ2-2; 8 bases align to TRBD1. The CDR3 sequence is CASSRTGGSGTGELFF. The CDR3 DNA sequence: TGTGCCAGCAGCCGCACAGGGGGGTCAGGCACCGGGGAGCTGTTTTTT.